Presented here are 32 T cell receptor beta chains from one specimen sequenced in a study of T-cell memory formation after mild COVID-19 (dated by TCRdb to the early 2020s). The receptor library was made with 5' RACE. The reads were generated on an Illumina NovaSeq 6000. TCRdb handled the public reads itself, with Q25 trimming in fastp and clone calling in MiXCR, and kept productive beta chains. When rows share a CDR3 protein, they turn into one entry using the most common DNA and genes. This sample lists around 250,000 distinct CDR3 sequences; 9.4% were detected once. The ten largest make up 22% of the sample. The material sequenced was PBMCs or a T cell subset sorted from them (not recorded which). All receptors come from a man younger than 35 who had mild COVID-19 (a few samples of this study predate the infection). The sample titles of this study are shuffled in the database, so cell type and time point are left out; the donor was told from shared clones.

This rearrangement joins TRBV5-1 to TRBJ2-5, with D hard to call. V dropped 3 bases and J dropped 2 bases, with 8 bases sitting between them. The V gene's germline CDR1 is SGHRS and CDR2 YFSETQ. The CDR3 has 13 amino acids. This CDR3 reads CASSSNEQETQYF. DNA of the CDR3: TGCGCCAGCAGCTCCAACGAGCAAGAGACCCAGTACTTC.

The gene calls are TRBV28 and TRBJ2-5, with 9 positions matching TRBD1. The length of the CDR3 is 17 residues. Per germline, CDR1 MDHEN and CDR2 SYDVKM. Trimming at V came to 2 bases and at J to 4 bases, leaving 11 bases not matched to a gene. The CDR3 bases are TGTGCCAGCAGTTTACCCTCCGGGACAGGGTTGGGAGAGACCCAGTACTTC. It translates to CASSLPSGTGLGETQYF.

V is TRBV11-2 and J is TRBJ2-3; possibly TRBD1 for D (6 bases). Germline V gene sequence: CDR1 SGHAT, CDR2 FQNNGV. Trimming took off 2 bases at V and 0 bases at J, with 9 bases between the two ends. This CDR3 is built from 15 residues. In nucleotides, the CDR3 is TGTGCCAGCAGCTTACTAGGGGGTAGCACAGATACGCAGTATTTT. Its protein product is CASSLLGGSTDTQYF.

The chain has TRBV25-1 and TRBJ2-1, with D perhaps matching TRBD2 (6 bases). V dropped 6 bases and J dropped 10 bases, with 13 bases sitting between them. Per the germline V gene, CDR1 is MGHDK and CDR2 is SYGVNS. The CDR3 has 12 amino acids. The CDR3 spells CASRATGDEQFF. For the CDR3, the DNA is TGTGCCAGCAGGGCGACGGGGGACGAGCAGTTCTTC.

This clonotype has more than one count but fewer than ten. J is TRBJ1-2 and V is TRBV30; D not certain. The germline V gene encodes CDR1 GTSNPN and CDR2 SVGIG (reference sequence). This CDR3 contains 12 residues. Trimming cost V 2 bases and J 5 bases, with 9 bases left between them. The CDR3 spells CAWSTTTYGYTF. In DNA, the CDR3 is TGTGCCTGGAGTACGACTACTTATGGCTACACCTTC.

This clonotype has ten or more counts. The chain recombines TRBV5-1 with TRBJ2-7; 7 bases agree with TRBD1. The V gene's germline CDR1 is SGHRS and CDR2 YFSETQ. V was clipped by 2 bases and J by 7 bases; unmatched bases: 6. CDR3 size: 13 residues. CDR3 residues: CASSFQDRIEQYF. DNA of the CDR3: TGCGCCAGCAGCTTCCAGGACAGGATAGAGCAGTACTTC.

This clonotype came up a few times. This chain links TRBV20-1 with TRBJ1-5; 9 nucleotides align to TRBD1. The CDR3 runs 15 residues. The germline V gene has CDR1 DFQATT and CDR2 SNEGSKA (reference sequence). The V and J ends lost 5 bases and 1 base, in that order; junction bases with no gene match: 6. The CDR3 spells CSAGGQGYSNQPQHF. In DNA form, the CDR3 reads TGCAGTGCTGGGGGACAGGGTTACAGCAATCAGCCCCAGCATTTT.

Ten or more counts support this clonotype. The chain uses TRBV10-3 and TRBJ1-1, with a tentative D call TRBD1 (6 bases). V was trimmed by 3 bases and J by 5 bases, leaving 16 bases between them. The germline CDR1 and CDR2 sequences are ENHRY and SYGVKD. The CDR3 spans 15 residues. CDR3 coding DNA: TGTGCCATCAGTGAAGGGGGGGCGAGTGGGACTGAAGCTTTCTTT. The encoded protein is CAISEGGASGTEAFF.

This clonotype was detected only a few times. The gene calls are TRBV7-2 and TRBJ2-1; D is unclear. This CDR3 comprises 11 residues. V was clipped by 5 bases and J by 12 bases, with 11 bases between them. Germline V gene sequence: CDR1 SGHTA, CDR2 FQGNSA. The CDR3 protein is CASSPARAQFF. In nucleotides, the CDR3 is TGTGCCAGCAGCCCAGCTCGGGCGCAGTTCTTC.

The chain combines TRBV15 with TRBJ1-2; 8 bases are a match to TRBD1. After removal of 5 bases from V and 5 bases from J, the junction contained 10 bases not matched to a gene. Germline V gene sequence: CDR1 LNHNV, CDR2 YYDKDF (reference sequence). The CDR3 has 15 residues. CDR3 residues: CATSGFDRGDYGYTF. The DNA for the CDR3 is TGTGCCACCAGCGGTTTCGACAGGGGAGATTATGGCTACACCTTC.

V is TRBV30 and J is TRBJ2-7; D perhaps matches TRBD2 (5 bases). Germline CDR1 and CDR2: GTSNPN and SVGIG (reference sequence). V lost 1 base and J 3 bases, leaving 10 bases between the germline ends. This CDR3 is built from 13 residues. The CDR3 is CAWSARAFYEQYF. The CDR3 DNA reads TGTGCCTGGAGTGCGCGGGCCTTCTACGAGCAGTACTTC. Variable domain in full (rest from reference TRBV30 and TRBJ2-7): SQTIHQWPATLVQPVGSPLSLECTVEGTSNPNLYWYRQAAGRGLQLLFYSVGIGQISSEVPQNLSASRPQDRQFILSSKKLLLSDSGFYLCAWSARAFYEQYFGPGTRLTVT.

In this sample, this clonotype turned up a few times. CDR3 nucleotides: TGCGCCAGCAGCCAATCCTCAGGGACTGGCACAGATACGCAGTATTTT. This codes for CASSQSSGTGTDTQYF. V is TRBV5-1 and J is TRBJ2-3; perhaps TRBD2 as D (6 bases). Germline loops: CDR1 SGHRS, CDR2 YFSETQ. With 4 bases removed from V and 1 base from J, the gap between germline ends came to 16 bases. This CDR3 is 16 amino acids long. The complete variable domain, with remaining parts taken from reference TRBV5-1 and TRBJ2-3, reads KAGVTQTPRYLIKTRGQQVTLSCSPISGHRSVSWYQQTPGQGLQFLFEYFSETQRNKGNFPGRFSGRQFSNSRSEMNVSTLELGDSALYLCASSQSSGTGTDTQYFGPGTRLTVL.

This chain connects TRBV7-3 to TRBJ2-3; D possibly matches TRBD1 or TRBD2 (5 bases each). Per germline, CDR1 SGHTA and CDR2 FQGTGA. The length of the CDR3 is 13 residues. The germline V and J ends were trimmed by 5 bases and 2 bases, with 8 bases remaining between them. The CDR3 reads CASSRGITDTQYF. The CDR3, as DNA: TGTGCCAGCAGCCGGGGCATCACAGATACGCAGTATTTT.

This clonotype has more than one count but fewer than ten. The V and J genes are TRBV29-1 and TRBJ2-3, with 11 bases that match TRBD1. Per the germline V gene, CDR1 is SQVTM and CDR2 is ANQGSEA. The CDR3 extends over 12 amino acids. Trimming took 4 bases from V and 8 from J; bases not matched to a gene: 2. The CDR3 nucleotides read TGCAGCGTTGGGGACAGGGGGGGTACGCAGTATTTT. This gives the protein CSVGDRGGTQYF.

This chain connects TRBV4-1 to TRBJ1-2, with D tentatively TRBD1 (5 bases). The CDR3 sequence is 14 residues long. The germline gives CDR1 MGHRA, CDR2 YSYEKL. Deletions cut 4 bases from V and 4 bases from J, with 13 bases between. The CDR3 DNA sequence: TGCGCCAGCAGCCCGAACCCGGGGACCTATGGCTACACCTTC. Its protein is CASSPNPGTYGYTF.

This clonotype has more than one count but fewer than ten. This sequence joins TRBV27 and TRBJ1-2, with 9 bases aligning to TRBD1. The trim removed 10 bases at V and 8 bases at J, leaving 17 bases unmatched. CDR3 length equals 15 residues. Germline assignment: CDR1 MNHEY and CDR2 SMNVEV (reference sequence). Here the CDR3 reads CATGPWTGEVNGYTF. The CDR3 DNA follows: TGTGCCACCGGCCCATGGACAGGGGAAGTTAACGGCTACACCTTC.

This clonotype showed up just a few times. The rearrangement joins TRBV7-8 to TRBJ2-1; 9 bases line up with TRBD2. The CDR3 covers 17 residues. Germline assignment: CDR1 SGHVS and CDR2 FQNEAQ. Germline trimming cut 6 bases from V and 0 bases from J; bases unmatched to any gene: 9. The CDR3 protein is CASSPSGVLSSYNEQFF. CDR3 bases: TGTGCCAGCAGTCCTAGCGGGGTTCTTAGCTCCTACAATGAGCAGTTCTTC.

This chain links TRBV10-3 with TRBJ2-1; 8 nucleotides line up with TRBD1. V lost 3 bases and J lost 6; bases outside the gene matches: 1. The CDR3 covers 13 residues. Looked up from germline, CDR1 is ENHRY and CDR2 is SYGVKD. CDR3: CAISEQGGNEQFF. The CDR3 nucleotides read TGTGCCATCAGTGAACAGGGGGGCAATGAGCAGTTCTTC.

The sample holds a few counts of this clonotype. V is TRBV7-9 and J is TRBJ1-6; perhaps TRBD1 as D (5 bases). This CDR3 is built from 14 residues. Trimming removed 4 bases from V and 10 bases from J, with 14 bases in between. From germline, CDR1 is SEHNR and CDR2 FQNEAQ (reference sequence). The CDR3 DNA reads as TGTGCCAGCAGCTCTCAGGGATTTGAATCACCCCTCCACTTT. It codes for CASSSQGFESPLHF. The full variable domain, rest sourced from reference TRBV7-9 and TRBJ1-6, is DTGVSQNPRHKITKRGQNVTFRCDPISEHNRLYWYRQTLGQGPEFLTYFQNEAQLEKSRLLSDRFSAERPKGSFSTLEIQRTEQGDSAMYLCASSSQGFESPLHFGNGTRLTVT.

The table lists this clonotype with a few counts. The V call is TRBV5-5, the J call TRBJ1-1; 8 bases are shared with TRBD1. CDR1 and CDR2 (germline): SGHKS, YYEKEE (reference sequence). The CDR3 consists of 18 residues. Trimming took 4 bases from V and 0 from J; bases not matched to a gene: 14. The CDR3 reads CASSPGTGGLLLNTEAFF. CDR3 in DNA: TGTGCCAGCAGCCCTGGGACAGGAGGATTGTTATTGAACACTGAAGCTTTCTTT.

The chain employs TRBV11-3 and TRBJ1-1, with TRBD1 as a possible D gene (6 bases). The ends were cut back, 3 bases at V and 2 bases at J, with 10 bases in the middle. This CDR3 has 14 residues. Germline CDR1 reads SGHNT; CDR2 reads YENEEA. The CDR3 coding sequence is TGTGCCAGCAGCTTCGGGGGCTCCAACACTGAAGCTTTCTTT. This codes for CASSFGGSNTEAFF.

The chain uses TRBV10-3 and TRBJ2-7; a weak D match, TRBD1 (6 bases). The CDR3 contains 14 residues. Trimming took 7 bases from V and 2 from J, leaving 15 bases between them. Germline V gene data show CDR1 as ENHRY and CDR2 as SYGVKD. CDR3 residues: CAITGQRYPYEQYF. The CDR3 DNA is TGTGCCATCACCGGACAGCGGTACCCCTACGAGCAGTACTTC.

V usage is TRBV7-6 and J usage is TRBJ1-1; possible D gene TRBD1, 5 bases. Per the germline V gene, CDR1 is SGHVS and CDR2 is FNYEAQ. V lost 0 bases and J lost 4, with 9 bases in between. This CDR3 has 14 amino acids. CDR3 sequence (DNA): TGTGCCAGCAGCTTAGCAGCGGGGGGCACTGAAGCTTTCTTT. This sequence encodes CASSLAAGGTEAFF.

The CDR3 DNA follows: TGTGCCAGCAGGGCCCGGGGGACGGGGTCCTACGAGCAGTACGTC. It codes for CASRARGTGSYEQYV. V is TRBV2 and J is TRBJ2-7; possibly TRBD2 for D (6 bases). Germline CDR1 and CDR2: SNHLY and FYNNEI. Trimming removed 6 bases at V and 1 base at J, with 16 bases between. This CDR3 comprises 15 residues.

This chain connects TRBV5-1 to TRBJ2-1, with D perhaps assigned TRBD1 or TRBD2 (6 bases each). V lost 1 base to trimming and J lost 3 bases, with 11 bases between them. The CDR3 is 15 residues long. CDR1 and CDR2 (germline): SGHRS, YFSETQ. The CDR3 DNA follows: TGCGCCAGCAGCTTGTCGGGGGCTTTCTACAATGAGCAGTTCTTC. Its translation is CASSLSGAFYNEQFF.

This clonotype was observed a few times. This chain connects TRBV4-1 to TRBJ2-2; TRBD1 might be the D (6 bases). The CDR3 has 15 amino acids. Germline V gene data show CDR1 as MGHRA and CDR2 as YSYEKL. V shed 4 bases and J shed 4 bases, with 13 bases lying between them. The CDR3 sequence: CASSLQIGGTGELFF. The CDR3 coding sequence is TGCGCCAGCAGCCTACAAATAGGGGGCACCGGGGAGCTGTTTTTT.

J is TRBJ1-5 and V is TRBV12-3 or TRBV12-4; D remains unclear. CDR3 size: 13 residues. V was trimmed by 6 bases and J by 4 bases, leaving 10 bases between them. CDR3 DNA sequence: TGTGCCAGCAGCCGGTTTTTGAATCAGCCCCAGCATTTT. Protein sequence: CASSRFLNQPQHF.

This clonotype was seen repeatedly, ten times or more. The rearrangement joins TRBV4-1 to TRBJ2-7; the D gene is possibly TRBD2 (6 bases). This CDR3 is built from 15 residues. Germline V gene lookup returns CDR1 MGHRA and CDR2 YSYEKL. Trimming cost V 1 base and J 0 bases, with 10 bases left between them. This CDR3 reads CASSQGLVVSYEQYF. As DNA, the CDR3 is TGCGCCAGCAGCCAAGGACTAGTGGTCTCCTACGAGCAGTACTTC.

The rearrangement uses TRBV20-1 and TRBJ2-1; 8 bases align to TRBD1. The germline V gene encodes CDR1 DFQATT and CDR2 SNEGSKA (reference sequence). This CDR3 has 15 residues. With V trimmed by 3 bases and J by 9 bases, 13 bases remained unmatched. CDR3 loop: CSASLPGGASGEQFF. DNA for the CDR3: TGCAGTGCTAGCTTACCAGGGGGCGCATCTGGTGAGCAGTTCTTC.

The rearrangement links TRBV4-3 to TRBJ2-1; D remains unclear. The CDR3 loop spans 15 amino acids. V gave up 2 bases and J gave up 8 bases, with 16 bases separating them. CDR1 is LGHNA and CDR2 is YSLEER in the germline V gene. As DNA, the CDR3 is TGCGCCAGCAGCCAATATGAAGGTCCTGGGGATGAGCAGTTCTTC. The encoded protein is CASSQYEGPGDEQFF.

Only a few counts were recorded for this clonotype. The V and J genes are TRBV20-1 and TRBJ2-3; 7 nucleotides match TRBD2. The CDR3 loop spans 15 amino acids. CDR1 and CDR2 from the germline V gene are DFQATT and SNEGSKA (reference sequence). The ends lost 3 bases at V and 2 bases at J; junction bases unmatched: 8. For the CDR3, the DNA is TGCAGTGCTAGCGGAAGCGGGGCCGACACAGATACGCAGTATTTT. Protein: CSASGSGADTDTQYF.

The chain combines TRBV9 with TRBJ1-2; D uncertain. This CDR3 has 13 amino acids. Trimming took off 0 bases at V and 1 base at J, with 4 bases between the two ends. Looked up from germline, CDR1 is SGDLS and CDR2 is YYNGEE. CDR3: CASSVDSNYGYTF. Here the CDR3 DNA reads TGTGCCAGCAGCGTAGACAGTAACTATGGCTACACCTTC.